This TCR beta chain appears in the sequencing data of a study of CD4 T cells in relation to SARS-CoV-2 and coronaviruses. On the study more broadly: PBMCs were cultured with antigen for 10 days before TCR beta sequencing. Crossreactive spike epitopes shared across donors were mapped to their HLA restriction. The negative reference was HIV-1 Nef peptide pool or peptide-free culture.

Study findings and constraints: Monoreactive clones expanded significantly more to SARS-CoV-2 than crossreactive clones did.

Comments on this clone: Its antigen is unidentified.

Method: immunoSEQ multiplex PCR; TCRdb's copy keeps in-frame clones and lacks some. The table records around 20,000 clones, approximately 68% of them present only once. Unexposed donor CD4+ T cells date from 2011-2018, before the COVID-19 pandemic. After about ten days of culture, CD4+ T cells were isolated. This CDR3 region has 16 residues. The germline V gene encodes CDR1 SGHVS and CDR2 FNYEAQ. With 3 bases removed from V and 9 bases from J, the gap between germline ends came to 21 bases. The chain links TRBV7-6 to TRBJ1-5; a possible D gene is TRBD1 (5 bases). This sequence originates from a human donor in good health. The sequenced sample was CD4+ T cells from PBMCs, cultured in vitro. CDR3 sequence reads: CASSFQPGRSGGPQHF. The CDR3 region has the DNA TGTGCCAGCAGCTTCCAGCCCGGACGGTCGGGGGGGCCCCAGCATTTT.